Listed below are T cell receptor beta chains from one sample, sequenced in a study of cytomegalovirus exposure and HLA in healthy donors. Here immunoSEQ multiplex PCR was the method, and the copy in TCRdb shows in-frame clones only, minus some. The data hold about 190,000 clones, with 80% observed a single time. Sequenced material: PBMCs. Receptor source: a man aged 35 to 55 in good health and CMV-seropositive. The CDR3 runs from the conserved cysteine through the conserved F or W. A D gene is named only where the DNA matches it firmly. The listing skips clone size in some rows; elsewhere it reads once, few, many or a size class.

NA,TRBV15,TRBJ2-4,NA,TGTGCCACCAGCAGAGATCCGCGGGGACTAGCCAAAAACATTCAGTACTTC,CATSRDPRGLAKNIQYF
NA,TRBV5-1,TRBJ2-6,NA,TGCGCCAGCAGCTTGGTGGGGGCTTTGGGGGCCAACGTCCTGACTTTC,CASSLVGALGANVLTF
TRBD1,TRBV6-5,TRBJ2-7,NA,TGTGCCAGCAGTTCGACAGGGGTCTCCTACGAGCAGTACTTC,CASSSTGVSYEQYF
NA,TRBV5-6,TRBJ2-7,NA,TGTGCCAGCAGCTTTGCCAGGTCAGCCTACGAGCAGTACTTC,CASSFARSAYEQYF
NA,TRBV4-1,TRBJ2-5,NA,TGCGCCAGCAGCCAAGATACAGGGAGTTGGGGAAAAGAGACCCAGTACTTC,CASSQDTGSWGKETQYF
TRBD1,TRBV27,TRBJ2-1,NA,TGTGCCAGCAGTCTTGGGACAGCGAATGAGCAGTTCTTC,CASSLGTANEQFF
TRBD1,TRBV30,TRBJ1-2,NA,TGTGCCTGGAGTGCCGGACAGGGCTATGGCTACACCTTC,CAWSAGQGYGYTF
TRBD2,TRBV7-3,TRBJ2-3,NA,TGTGCCAGCAGCCAACTAGCGGGGGCTTATACGCAGTATTTT,CASSQLAGAYTQYF
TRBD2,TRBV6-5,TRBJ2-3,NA,TGTGCCAGCAGTTACACGTCGGGGGAGGGGGATACGCAGTATTTT,CASSYTSGEGDTQYF
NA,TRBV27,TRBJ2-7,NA,TGTGCCAGCAGGGGTGGGCAGGGCGCCTACGAGCAGTACTTC,CASRGGQGAYEQYF
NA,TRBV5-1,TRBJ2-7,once,TGCGCCAGCAGCTTGGCGCCTGGACACCTATACGAGCAGTACTTC,CASSLAPGHLYEQYF
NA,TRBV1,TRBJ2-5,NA,TGCACCAGCAGCCAAGATGGCCTGCATCACAAGACCCAGTACTTC,CTSSQDGLHHKTQYF
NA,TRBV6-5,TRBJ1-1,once,TGTGCCAGCAGTTTAGGGAGGGACGCTGAAGCTTTCTTT,CASSLGRDAEAFF
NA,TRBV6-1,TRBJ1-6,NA,TGTGCCAGCAGTAAACAGGGTTTGATTTCACCCCTCCACTTT,CASSKQGLISPLHF
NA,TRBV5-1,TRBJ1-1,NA,TGCGCCAGCAGCGTCGCACCCCCAGGGTTGCAGACTGAAGCTTTCTTT,CASSVAPPGLQTEAFF
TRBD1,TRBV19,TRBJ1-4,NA,TGTGCCAGTAGTTTGACAGGGACCTATAATGAAAAACTGTTTTTT,CASSLTGTYNEKLFF
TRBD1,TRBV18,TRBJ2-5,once,TGTGCCAGCTCACCATATAGGACCGCAGGGGGAGAGACCCAGTACTTC,CASSPYRTAGGETQYF
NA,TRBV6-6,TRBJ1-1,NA,TGTGCCAGCAGTTTTGGGACATACACTGAAGCTTTCTTT,CASSFGTYTEAFF
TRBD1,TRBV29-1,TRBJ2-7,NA,TGCAGCGTAGGGACAGTATCCTACGAGCAGTACTTC,CSVGTVSYEQYF